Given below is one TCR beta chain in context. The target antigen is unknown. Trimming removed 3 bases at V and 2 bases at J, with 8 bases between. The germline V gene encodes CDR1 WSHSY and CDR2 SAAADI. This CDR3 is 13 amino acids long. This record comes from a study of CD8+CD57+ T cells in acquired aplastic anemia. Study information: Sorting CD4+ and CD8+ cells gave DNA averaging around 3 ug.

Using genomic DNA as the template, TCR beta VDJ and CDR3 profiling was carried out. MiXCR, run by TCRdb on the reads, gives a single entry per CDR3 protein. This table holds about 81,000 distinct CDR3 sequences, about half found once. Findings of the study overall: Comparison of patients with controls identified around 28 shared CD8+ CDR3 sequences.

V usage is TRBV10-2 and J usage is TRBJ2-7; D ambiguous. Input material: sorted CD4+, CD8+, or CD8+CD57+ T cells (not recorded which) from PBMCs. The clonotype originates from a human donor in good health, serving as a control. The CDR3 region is CASSDALAYEQYF. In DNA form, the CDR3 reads TGCGCCAGCAGTGATGCTCTAGCCTACGAGCAGTACTTC.